This is a list of T cell receptor beta chains from one sample in a study of human T cells and chemical hapten exposure. TCRdb redid the calling of the 5' RACE reads with MiXCR, one entry per CDR3 protein. The sample lists 120,000 to 150,000 distinct CDR3 sequences; around 4% were seen once. These receptors all come from a female donor in good health. The CDR3 runs from the conserved cysteine through the conserved F or W. The order of the fields is D gene, V gene, clone size, J gene, CDR3 protein, CDR3 DNA. D genes are given only for firm matches. Expanded clones get a size class; other rows say once, few or many, or leave the size out.

NA	TRBV12-3/TRBV12-4	few	TRBJ1-1	CASSFGGEETEAFF	TGTGCCAGCAGTTTCGGGGGCGAGGAGACTGAAGCTTTCTTT
TRBD2	TRBV29-1	many	TRBJ2-1	CSVEGLSGAGSYNEQFF	TGCAGCGTTGAGGGCCTTAGCGGGGCCGGGTCCTACAATGAGCAGTTCTTC
TRBD1	TRBV13	few	TRBJ2-3	CASSLGPTGDGTDTQYF	TGTGCCAGCAGCTTAGGACCGACAGGGGATGGCACAGATACGCAGTATTTT
NA	TRBV20-1	many	TRBJ2-1	CSAVRGDGQFF	TGCAGTGCTGTCCGCGGGGATGGGCAGTTCTTC
TRBD1	TRBV9	NA	TRBJ2-7	CASSASGTASYEQYF	TGTGCCAGCAGCGCGTCCGGGACAGCCTCCTACGAGCAGTACTTC
NA	TRBV7-8	many	TRBJ1-6	CASSLGLLTPLHF	TGTGCCAGCAGCTTAGGACTTCTGACACCCCTCCACTTT
NA	TRBV7-2	many	TRBJ2-7	CASSLAGHYEQYF	TGTGCCAGCAGCTTAGCGGGTCACTACGAGCAGTACTTC
NA	TRBV7-2	many	TRBJ1-2	CASSFGGANYGYTF	TGTGCCAGCAGCTTTGGAGGGGCTAACTATGGCTACACCTTC
NA	TRBV12-3/TRBV12-4	many	TRBJ1-3	CASNIRGAGNTIYF	TGTGCCAGCAACATCAGGGGAGCTGGAAACACCATATATTTT
NA	TRBV7-9	many	TRBJ1-1	CASSSSSGQAFF	TGTGCCAGCAGCTCCAGTTCGGGCCAAGCTTTCTTT
NA	TRBV25-1	NA	TRBJ1-1	CASSDRGDLRKTEAFF	TGTGCCAGCAGTGACAGGGGTGATCTCCGGAAGACTGAAGCTTTCTTT
TRBD1	TRBV7-3	many	TRBJ2-7	CASSLLGTGGEQYF	TGTGCCAGCAGCCTCCTCGGGACAGGGGGCGAGCAGTACTTC
TRBD1	TRBV5-1	many	TRBJ1-6	CASSLLYRGGGSYNSPLHF	TGCGCCAGCAGCTTGCTGTACAGGGGCGGAGGATCCTATAATTCACCCCTCCACTTT
NA	TRBV5-1	many	TRBJ1-1	CASSPAGSTGGAFF	TGCGCCAGCAGCCCGGCGGGGTCTACCGGGGGAGCTTTCTTT
NA	TRBV4-3	many	TRBJ1-2	CASSQDQGTGDYGYTF	TGCGCCAGCAGCCAAGATCAGGGAACGGGTGACTATGGCTACACCTTC
NA	TRBV13	many	TRBJ2-5	CASSWRTAPETQYF	TGTGCCAGCAGCTGGCGGACTGCCCCGGAGACCCAGTACTTC
TRBD1	TRBV5-5	many	TRBJ1-1	CASSGSGGHRNTEAFF	TGTGCCAGCAGCGGCTCAGGGGGCCATAGGAACACTGAAGCTTTCTTT
TRBD1	TRBV9	few	TRBJ2-3	CASSVGQGLGRTDTQYF	TGTGCCAGCAGCGTCGGACAGGGATTGGGGCGCACAGATACGCAGTATTTT
NA	TRBV29-1	many	TRBJ2-1	CSVARSDWRGVYNEQFF	TGCAGCGTTGCCAGATCGGACTGGAGAGGGGTTTACAATGAGCAGTTCTTC
NA	TRBV12-5	many	TRBJ1-1	CASGSSGVSTEAFF	TGTGCTAGTGGTTCCTCAGGGGTCTCCACTGAAGCTTTCTTT
NA	TRBV10-3	NA	TRBJ2-7	CAISERGTIPYEQYF	TGTGCCATCAGTGAGAGGGGGACAATACCCTACGAGCAGTACTTC
TRBD1	TRBV12-3/TRBV12-4	many	TRBJ2-1	CASSSTTGLGYNEQFF	TGTGCCAGCAGTTCAACGACAGGGTTGGGGTACAATGAGCAGTTCTTC
TRBD2	TRBV4-1	many	TRBJ2-3	CASSQGPSGDSDTQYF	TGCGCCAGCAGCCAAGGCCCTAGCGGGGACTCAGATACGCAGTATTTT
TRBD2	TRBV20-1	many	TRBJ2-3	CSAPLGVAGGTDTQYF	TGCAGTGCTCCCTTGGGGGTAGCGGGGGGCACAGATACGCAGTATTTT
TRBD2	TRBV6-2/TRBV6-3	many	TRBJ2-5	CASSYSGRVQETQYF	TGTGCCAGCAGTTACTCCGGGAGGGTCCAAGAGACCCAGTACTTC
TRBD2	TRBV20-1	many	TRBJ2-7	CSVPGLAGGQEDF	TGCAGTGTTCCCGGACTAGCGGGGGGGCAGGAAGACTTC